Presented here are 14 T cell receptor beta chains from one specimen sequenced in a study of cytomegalovirus exposure and HLA in healthy donors. Primers included in the PCR were 60 Vbeta and 13 Jbeta primers. Using immunoSEQ multiplex PCR, the repertoire was profiled, and TCRdb retains in-frame clones only, with some absent. The sample lists 130,000 or so clones; 72% were seen once. The sequencing sample was made of PBMCs. Receptors originate from a man aged 50-59 years in good health and CMV-seropositive.

This chain connects TRBV29-1 to TRBJ2-3; possibly TRBD2 for D (5 bases). Trimming left V 4 bases short and J 1 base short, with 9 bases between. This CDR3 spans 13 amino acids. Germline V gene lookup returns CDR1 SQVTM and CDR2 ANQGSEA. CDR3 in DNA: TGCAGCGTTGGCGCAGCGGGCACAGATACGCAGTATTTT. Its translation is CSVGAAGTDTQYF.

The genes are TRBV5-6 and TRBJ1-1; TRBD1 might be the D (6 bases). With 4 bases removed from V and 4 bases from J, the gap between germline ends came to 23 bases. CDR1 and CDR2 (germline): SGHDT, YYEEEE. The CDR3 has 17 residues. CDR3 protein: CASSPTGQLGKLTEAFF. The CDR3 nucleotides read TGTGCCAGCAGCCCCACTGGACAGCTGGGAAAGCTCACTGAAGCTTTCTTT.

The chain couples TRBV28 to TRBJ2-3; 12 positions match TRBD2. CDR1 is MDHEN and CDR2 is SYDVKM in the germline V gene. Trimming at V came to 6 bases and at J to 4 bases, leaving 8 bases not matched to a gene. CDR3 size: 16 residues. CDR3 region: CASRSPSGGGPDTQYF. The CDR3 nucleotides are TGTGCCAGCAGATCTCCTAGCGGGGGGGGCCCAGATACGCAGTATTTT.

V and J are TRBV21-1 and TRBJ1-1; the DNA was not compared with TRBD1, the D call given in the table. TRBV21-1 is marked as a pseudogene. The CDR3 runs 17 residues. The CDR3 DNA is TGTGCCAGCAGCAAGTGGACAGGGATCTTCTCGGACACTGAAGCTTTCTTT. Protein product: CASSKWTGIFSDTEAFF.

V usage is TRBV10-3 and J usage is TRBJ1-3; 9 nucleotides line up with TRBD1. V shed 4 bases and J 1 base; nucleotides not matched to a gene: 8. CDR1 and CDR2 (germline): ENHRY, SYGVKD. The length of the CDR3 is 17 residues. CDR3 amino acids: CAISGTGGGYSGNTIYF. CDR3 in DNA: TGTGCCATCAGTGGCACAGGGGGCGGATATTCTGGAAACACCATATATTTT.

The CDR3 DNA sequence: TGTGCCAGCAGCAAACCCTCGAGTAGCGGGGGACACTTGGGCATTCAGTACTTC. This encodes CASSKPSSSGGHLGIQYF. The rearrangement links TRBV21-1 to TRBJ2-4; TRBD2, the table's D call, was not compared with the DNA. TRBV21-1 is flagged as a pseudogene. This CDR3 spans 18 amino acids.

CDR3 region: CASSGFGAGQPQHF. CDR3 nucleotide sequence: TGTGCCAGTAGCGGGTTCGGGGCGGGGCAGCCCCAGCATTTT. This chain connects TRBV19 to TRBJ1-5, with D possibly matching TRBD1 (5 bases). The V gene's germline CDR1 is LNHDA and CDR2 SQIVND (reference sequence). Deletions cut 6 bases from V and 7 bases from J, with 16 bases between. The CDR3 runs 14 residues.

This chain uses TRBV19 with TRBJ1-5; TRBD1 agrees at 12 bases. The germline V gene has CDR1 LNHDA and CDR2 SQIVND (reference sequence). This CDR3 spans 16 amino acids. The J segment lost 5 bases and the V segment lost 6 bases, leaving 8 bases of the junction unmatched. The CDR3 nucleotides are TGTGCCAGTAGACCGGGACAGGGGGCTTTCTATCAGCCCCAGCATTTT. This codes for CASRPGQGAFYQPQHF.

This clone was observed a single time. The V and J genes are TRBV27 and TRBJ2-7; TRBD2 matches at 11 bases. V shed 5 bases and J 6 bases; nucleotides not matched to a gene: 6. The length of the CDR3 is 14 residues. Germline CDR1 reads MNHEY; CDR2 reads SMNVEV (reference sequence). CDR3 DNA: TGTGCCAGCAGTCCACTAGCGGGGGTAGGCGAGCAGTACTTC. Amino acids: CASSPLAGVGEQYF.

CDR3 sequence: CASKPGQGNTGELFF. For the CDR3, the DNA is TGTGCCAGTAAACCGGGACAGGGGAACACCGGGGAGCTGTTTTTT. This chain uses TRBV19 with TRBJ2-2; TRBD1 matches 9 bases. Germline-derived CDR1 and CDR2 are LNHDA and SQIVND (reference sequence). Trimming removed 7 bases from V and 1 base from J; junction bases left unmatched: 4. The CDR3 length is 15 residues.

The chain recombines TRBV7-2 with TRBJ2-1; 14 nucleotides match TRBD2. CDR1 and CDR2 (germline): SGHTA, FQGNSA. Losses at the gene ends were 4 bases for V and 7 bases for J; bases not matched to a gene: 9. The CDR3 has 17 amino acids. The CDR3: CASSSSLTSGRGNEQFF. For the CDR3, the DNA is TGTGCCAGCAGCTCCTCTCTGACTAGCGGGAGGGGGAATGAGCAGTTCTTC.

There are a few counts of this clone. The chain recombines TRBV7-2 with TRBJ2-2; D not resolved. This CDR3 has 12 amino acids. The ends were cut back, 2 bases at V and 5 bases at J, with 3 bases in the middle. Germline lookup yields CDR1 SGHTA and CDR2 FQGNSA. CDR3 sequence (DNA): TGTGCCAGCAGCTTACGTACCGGGGAGCTGTTTTTT. It yields the protein CASSLRTGELFF.

The chain employs TRBV13 and TRBJ2-7, with 8 bases aligning to TRBD1. V was clipped by 3 bases and J by 3 bases; unmatched bases: 4. Germline CDR1 PRHDT, CDR2 FYEKMQ (reference sequence). CDR3 length equals 14 residues. The CDR3 DNA is TGTGCCAGCAGCTTCGGACAGGGCATCTACGAGCAGTACTTC. This gives the protein CASSFGQGIYEQYF.

The rearrangement joins TRBV9 to TRBJ2-7, with TRBD1 matching over 10 bases. This CDR3 is built from 15 residues. With V trimmed by 0 bases and J by 3 bases, 3 bases remained unmatched. Germline CDR1 and CDR2: SGDLS and YYNGEE. The chain's CDR3 is CASSVGDRGNYEQYF. The CDR3 DNA follows: TGTGCCAGCAGCGTAGGGGACAGGGGAAACTACGAGCAGTACTTC.